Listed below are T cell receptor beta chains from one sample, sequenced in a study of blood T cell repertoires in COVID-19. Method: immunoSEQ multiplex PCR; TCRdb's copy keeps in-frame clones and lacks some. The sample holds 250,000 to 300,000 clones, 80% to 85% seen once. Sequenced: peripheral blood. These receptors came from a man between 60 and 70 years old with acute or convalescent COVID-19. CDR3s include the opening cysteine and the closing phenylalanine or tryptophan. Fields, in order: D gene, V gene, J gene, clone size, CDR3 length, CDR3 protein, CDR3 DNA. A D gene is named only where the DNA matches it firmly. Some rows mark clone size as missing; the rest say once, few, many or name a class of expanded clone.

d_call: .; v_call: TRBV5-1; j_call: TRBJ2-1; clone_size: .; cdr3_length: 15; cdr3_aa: CASSLLQVAYNEQFF; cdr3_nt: TGCGCCAGCAGCTTGTTACAGGTAGCCTACAATGAGCAGTTCTTC
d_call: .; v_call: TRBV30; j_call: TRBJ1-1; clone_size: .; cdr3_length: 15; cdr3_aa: CAWSEVRGMNTEAFF; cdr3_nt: TGTGCCTGGAGTGAGGTCAGGGGAATGAACACTGAAGCTTTCTTT
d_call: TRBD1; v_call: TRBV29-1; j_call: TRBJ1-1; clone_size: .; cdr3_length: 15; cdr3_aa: CSAFSGTGKNTEAFF; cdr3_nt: TGCAGCGCCTTTTCCGGGACAGGAAAGAACACTGAAGCTTTCTTT
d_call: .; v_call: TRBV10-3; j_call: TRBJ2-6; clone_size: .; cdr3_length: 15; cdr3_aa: CAITGRGSGANVLTF; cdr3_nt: TGTGCCATCACTGGAAGGGGCTCTGGGGCCAACGTCCTGACTTTC
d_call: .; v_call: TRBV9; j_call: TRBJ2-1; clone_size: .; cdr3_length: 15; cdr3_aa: CASSVKISSYNEQFF; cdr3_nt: TGTGCCAGCAGCGTAAAAATTAGCTCCTACAATGAGCAGTTCTTC
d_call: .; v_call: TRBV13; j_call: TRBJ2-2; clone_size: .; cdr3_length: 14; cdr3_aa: CASSLLTPLRELFF; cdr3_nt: TGTGCCAGCAGCTTATTGACACCCCTGAGGGAGCTGTTTTTT
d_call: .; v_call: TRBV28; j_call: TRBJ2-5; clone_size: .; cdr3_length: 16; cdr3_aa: CASSSSLAPARETQYF; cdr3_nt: TGTGCCAGCAGCTCCTCCCTAGCGCCCGCCCGGGAGACCCAGTACTTC
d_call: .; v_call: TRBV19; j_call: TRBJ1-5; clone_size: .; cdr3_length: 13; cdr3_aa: CASSTQSNQPQHF; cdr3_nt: TGTGCCAGTAGTACCCAGAGCAATCAGCCCCAGCATTTT
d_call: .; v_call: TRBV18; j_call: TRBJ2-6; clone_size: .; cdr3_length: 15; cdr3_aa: CASSQGDSGANVLTF; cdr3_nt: TGTGCCAGCTCACAGGGGGACTCTGGGGCCAACGTCCTGACTTTC
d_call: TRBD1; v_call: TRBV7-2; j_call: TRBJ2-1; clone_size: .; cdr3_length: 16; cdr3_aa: CASSHAGTVDYNEQFF; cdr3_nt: TGTGCCAGCAGCCATGCCGGGACAGTGGATTACAATGAGCAGTTCTTC
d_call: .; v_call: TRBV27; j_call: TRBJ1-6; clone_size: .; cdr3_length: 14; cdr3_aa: CASSSGVLNSPLHF; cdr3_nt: TGTGCCAGCAGTTCAGGGGTCCTAAATTCACCCCTCCACTTT
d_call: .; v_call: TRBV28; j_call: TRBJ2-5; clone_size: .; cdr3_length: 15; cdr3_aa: CASSAGINLGETQYF; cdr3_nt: TGTGCCAGCAGTGCGGGGATAAACCTGGGGGAGACCCAGTACTTC
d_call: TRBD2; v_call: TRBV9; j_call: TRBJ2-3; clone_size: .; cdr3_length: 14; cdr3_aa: CATAAGGSTDTQYF; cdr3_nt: TGTGCCACGGCAGCGGGGGGGAGCACAGATACGCAGTATTTT
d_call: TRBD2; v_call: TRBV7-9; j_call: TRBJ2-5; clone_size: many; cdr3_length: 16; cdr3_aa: CASSPREAGVRETQYF; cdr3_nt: TGTGCCAGCAGCCCCCGGGAGGCCGGGGTGAGAGAGACCCAGTACTTC
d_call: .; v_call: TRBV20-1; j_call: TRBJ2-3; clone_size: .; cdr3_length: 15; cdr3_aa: CSASIGSGVKDTQYF; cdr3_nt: TGCAGTGCTAGTATTGGGAGTGGCGTGAAAGATACGCAGTATTTT
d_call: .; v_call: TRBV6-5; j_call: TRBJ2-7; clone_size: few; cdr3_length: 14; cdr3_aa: CASSYRSRGAEQYF; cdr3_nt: TGTGCCAGCAGTTACCGGAGCAGGGGTGCCGAGCAGTACTTC
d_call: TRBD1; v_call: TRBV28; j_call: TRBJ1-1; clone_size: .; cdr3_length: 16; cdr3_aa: CASRLYTGASTTEAFF; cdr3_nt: TGTGCCAGCAGGCTTTATACAGGGGCGTCCACAACTGAAGCTTTCTTT
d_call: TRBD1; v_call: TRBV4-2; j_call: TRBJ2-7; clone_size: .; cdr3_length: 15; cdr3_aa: CASSQEAGGFYEQYF; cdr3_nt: TGTGCCAGCAGCCAAGAGGCAGGGGGCTTCTACGAGCAGTACTTC
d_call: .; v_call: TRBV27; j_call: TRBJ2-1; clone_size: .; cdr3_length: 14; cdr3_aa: CASSLSESYNEQFF; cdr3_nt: TGTGCCAGCAGTTTATCGGAGTCCTACAATGAGCAGTTCTTC
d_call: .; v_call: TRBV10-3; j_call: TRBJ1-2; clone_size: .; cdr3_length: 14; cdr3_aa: CASGLSGTYHGYTF; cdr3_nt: TGTGCCTCTGGCCTCTCCGGGACTTACCATGGCTACACCTTC
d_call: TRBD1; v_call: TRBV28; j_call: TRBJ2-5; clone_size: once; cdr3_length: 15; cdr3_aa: CASSFGTGGEETQYF; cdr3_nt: TGTGCCAGCAGTTTCGGGACAGGGGGAGAGGAGACCCAGTACTTC
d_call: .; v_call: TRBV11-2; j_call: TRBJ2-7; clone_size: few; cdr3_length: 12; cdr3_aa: CASSLANYEQYF; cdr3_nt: TGTGCCAGCAGCTTAGCCAACTACGAGCAGTACTTC
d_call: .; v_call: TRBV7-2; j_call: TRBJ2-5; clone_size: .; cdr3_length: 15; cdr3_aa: CASSLDLGAWETQYF; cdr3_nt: TGTGCCAGCAGCTTAGATCTGGGGGCTTGGGAGACCCAGTACTTC
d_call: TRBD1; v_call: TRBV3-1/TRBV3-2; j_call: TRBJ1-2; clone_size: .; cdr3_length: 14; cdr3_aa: CASSQAGTEAAYTF; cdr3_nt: TGTGCCAGCAGCCAAGCCGGGACAGAGGCCGCCTACACCTTC
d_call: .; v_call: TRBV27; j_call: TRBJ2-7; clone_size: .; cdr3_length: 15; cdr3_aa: CASSSKPGLLYEQYF; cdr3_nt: TGTGCCAGCAGTTCTAAACCGGGACTCCTCTACGAGCAGTACTTC
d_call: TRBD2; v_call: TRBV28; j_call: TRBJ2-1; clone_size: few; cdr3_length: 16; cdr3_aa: CASRSSGRGKYNEQFF; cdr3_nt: TGTGCCAGCAGATCCAGCGGGAGAGGGAAGTACAATGAGCAGTTCTTC
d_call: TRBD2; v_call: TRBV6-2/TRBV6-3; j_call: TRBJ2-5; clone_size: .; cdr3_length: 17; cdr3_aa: CASSYPGLAGGGETQYF; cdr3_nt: TGTGCCAGCAGTTACCCGGGACTAGCGGGAGGAGGGGAGACCCAGTACTTC
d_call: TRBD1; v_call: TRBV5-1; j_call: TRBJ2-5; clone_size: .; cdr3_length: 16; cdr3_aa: CASSYRGVGSRETQYF; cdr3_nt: TGCGCCAGCAGTTACAGGGGGGTAGGTTCGCGGGAGACCCAGTACTTC
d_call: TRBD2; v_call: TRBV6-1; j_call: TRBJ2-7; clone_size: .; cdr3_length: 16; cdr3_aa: CASSEALAGFPYEQYF; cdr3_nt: TGTGCCAGCAGTGAAGCCCTAGCGGGGTTTCCCTACGAGCAGTACTTC
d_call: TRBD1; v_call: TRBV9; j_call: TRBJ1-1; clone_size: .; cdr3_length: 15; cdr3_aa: CASSGPGQENTEAFF; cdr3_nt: TGTGCCAGCAGCGGACCGGGACAGGAGAACACTGAAGCTTTCTTT
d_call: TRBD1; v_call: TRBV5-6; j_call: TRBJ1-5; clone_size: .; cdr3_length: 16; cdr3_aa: CASSLGTGLSNQPQHF; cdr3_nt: TGTGCCAGCAGCTTGGGGACAGGCCTTAGCAATCAGCCCCAGCATTTT
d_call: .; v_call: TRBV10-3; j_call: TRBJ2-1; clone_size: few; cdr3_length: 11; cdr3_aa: CAISESFRQFF; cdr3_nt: TGTGCCATCAGTGAGTCTTTTAGGCAGTTCTTC